This T cell receptor (beta chain) was identified in a study of blood T cell repertoires in COVID-19. Study-wide context: Researchers got acute and convalescent COVID-19 samples from the United States, Italy and Spain. Sources were T cells, B-cell-depleted T cells, or PBMCs; the material itself was cDNA or gDNA.

The Seattle site enrolled patients during active infection and followed them longitudinally. Authors' data handling: Counts of nucleated cells, estimated from reference gene primer amplification, were obtained. Some clones are missing from TCRdb's copy, which holds only in-frame ones; the method was immunoSEQ multiplex PCR. D and trimming come from the DNA, and the V and J calls and clone size come from that table. The data show more than 300,000 clones, 87% seen once. The sequence came from a woman aged 45-59 years with COVID-19, enrolled during active disease. Sequencing was done on a sample of peripheral blood.

CDR3 nucleotides: TGTGCCAGCAGTCGGACAGGGGATTCCTACAATGAGCAGTTCTTC. Its protein is CASSRTGDSYNEQFF. The chain combines TRBV6-5 with TRBJ2-1; TRBD1 agrees at 9 bases. The CDR3 sequence is 15 residues long. The V segment lost 5 bases and the J segment 1 base; nucleotides outside the gene matches: 3. Germline CDR1 is MNHEY and CDR2 is SVGAGI.